This TCR beta chain comes out of a study of CD8 T cells in ankylosing spondylitis. Study-wide findings and caveats: From matched ankylosing spondylitis synovial fluid, disease-linked clones were reportedly recovered at significantly enriched levels. Roughly eight highly homologous variants made up a TCR beta motif that seemed to typify ankylosing spondylitis blood. With a CD8+ phenotype, disease-linked clones were relatively rare in peripheral blood.

The CDR3 is 18 amino acids. On this clonotype: What it binds is unknown.

A quantitative 5'-RACE method, one with molecular barcodes, was used to make TCR beta libraries. TCRdb re-called the 5' RACE reads with MiXCR, one entry per CDR3 protein. The repertoire consists of 150,000 to 200,000 distinct CDR3 sequences, with around 9.6% occurring once and the leading ten covering over 13%. The chain uses TRBV21-1 and TRBJ2-1; the tabulated D call, TRBD2, remains unverified against the DNA. TRBV21-1 is tagged as a pseudogene. Input material: blood, either unsorted or a sorted T cell fraction (not recorded which). This sequence was found in a female donor with ankylosing spondylitis or in good health (not recorded which). Here the CDR3 reads CASSKSPQEGLGDNEQFF. DNA for the CDR3: TGTGCCAGCAGCAAAAGCCCCCAGGAGGGCTTAGGGGACAATGAGCAGTTCTTC.